These T cell receptor beta chains were read from a single sample in a study of T cell responses to AZD1222 COVID-19 vaccine. Repertoires were generated with immunoSEQ multiplex PCR, while TCRdb's copy carries only in-frame clones and drops some. This sample yields about 100,000 clones, of which about 85% are seen a single time; about 1.8% belongs to the top ten. The input for sequencing was peripheral blood, taken on day 0 of AZD1222 vaccination. These receptors all come from an adult in good health. CDR3s include the opening cysteine and the closing phenylalanine or tryptophan. A D gene is named only where the DNA matches it firmly.

j_call	v_call	d_call	cdr3_aa
TRBJ2-3	TRBV5-4	-	CASSLLVGHAPDTQYF
TRBJ2-2	TRBV27	-	CAVRDTPNTGELFF
TRBJ1-2	TRBV5-4	-	CASSSGSNYGYTF
TRBJ2-1	TRBV5-1	-	CASSLDGLLSSYNEQFF
TRBJ2-3	TRBV4-3	-	CASSPDRVQGSTDTQYF
TRBJ1-6	TRBV10-3	-	CAINGGLNSPLHF
TRBJ2-2	TRBV7-8	TRBD1	CASSVRDSNTGELFF
TRBJ1-2	TRBV12-3/TRBV12-4	TRBD1	CASSPTGGRGYTF
TRBJ1-3	TRBV28	-	CASSFEESGNTIYF
TRBJ1-3	TRBV2	-	CASRVTFLNTIYF
TRBJ2-2	TRBV5-6	TRBD1	CASSQKDRSSTGELFF
TRBJ2-3	TRBV7-9	-	CASSPGLIAQYF
TRBJ1-2	TRBV6-6	-	CASSFSTGNYGYTF
TRBJ2-3	TRBV7-2	-	CASSLEGVPDTQYF
TRBJ1-5	TRBV5-5	-	CASSLRSNQPQHF
TRBJ2-7	TRBV28	-	CASSFASYEQYF
TRBJ1-4	TRBV6-6	TRBD1	CASSRGGNRGLDEKLFF
TRBJ1-1	TRBV19	-	CASAGPTEAFF
TRBJ1-6	TRBV15	-	CATSRDLGRALPLHF
TRBJ1-4	TRBV6-5	TRBD1	CASSRDSYSEKLFF
TRBJ1-1	TRBV2	-	CASSVGRLNTEAFF
TRBJ1-6	TRBV13	-	CASSSPTLNSPLHF
TRBJ2-1	TRBV6-2/TRBV6-3	TRBD2	CASSPFGGSSYNEQFF
TRBJ1-2	TRBV28	TRBD1	CATWDRGSYGYTF
TRBJ2-5	TRBV4-3	TRBD2	CASSHGTSRQETQYF